This is a list of T cell receptor beta chains from one sample in a study of OX40 agonist ivuxolimab in advanced cancers. Measured with immunoSEQ multiplex PCR; TCRdb has only the in-frame clones, and not every one. Among 84,000 or so clones, 85% to 95% were seen once, and the ten largest hold around 10%. Sequencing was performed on CD4+ or CD8+ T cells sorted from blood, taken in a trial of the OX40 agonist ivuxolimab. Every receptor here comes from an adult with an advanced solid tumor such as melanoma, head and neck, liver or kidney cancer. The CDR3 runs from the conserved cysteine through the conserved F or W. The D gene is left open where the match is weak.

TRBJ1-5 NA TRBV28 CASSPWGGGNQPQHF TGTGCCAGCAGTCCCTGGGGTGGGGGTAATCAGCCCCAGCATTTT
TRBJ2-3 TRBD2 TRBV6-1 CASSGLAGVPDTQYF TGTGCCAGCAGTGGACTAGCGGGAGTGCCAGATACGCAGTATTTT
TRBJ2-2 NA TRBV5-1 CASSLGWTNTGELFF TGCGCCAGCAGCTTGGGCTGGACGAACACCGGGGAGCTGTTTTTT
TRBJ2-1 NA TRBV12-2 CASRPRLRTSGREQFF TGTGCAAGTCGCCCCCGCTTAAGGACTAGCGGGAGGGAGCAGTTCTTC
TRBJ2-3 TRBD2 TRBV4-2 CASSQGTGGDTQYF TGTGCCAGCAGCCAAGGGACGGGAGGAGATACGCAGTATTTT
TRBJ1-1 NA TRBV7-9 CASSFGGLAEAFF TGTGCCAGCAGCTTTGGGGGTCTCGCTGAAGCTTTCTTT
TRBJ1-2 NA TRBV27 CASSLLAGVVYGYTF TGTGCCAGCAGTTTATTGGCAGGGGTAGTCTATGGCTACACCTTC
TRBJ1-2 TRBD1 TRBV19 CASSIGQGANYGYTF TGTGCCAGTAGTATAGGACAGGGGGCGAACTATGGCTACACCTTC
TRBJ2-1 TRBD1 TRBV27 CASSPPTGSSYNEQFF TGTGCCAGCAGTCCTCCGACAGGGAGCTCCTACAATGAGCAGTTCTTC
TRBJ2-1 TRBD2 TRBV5-1 CASSLPTSGGEGRDYNEQFF TGCGCCAGCAGCTTGCCGACTAGCGGGGGAGAAGGCAGGGACTACAATGAGCAGTTCTTC